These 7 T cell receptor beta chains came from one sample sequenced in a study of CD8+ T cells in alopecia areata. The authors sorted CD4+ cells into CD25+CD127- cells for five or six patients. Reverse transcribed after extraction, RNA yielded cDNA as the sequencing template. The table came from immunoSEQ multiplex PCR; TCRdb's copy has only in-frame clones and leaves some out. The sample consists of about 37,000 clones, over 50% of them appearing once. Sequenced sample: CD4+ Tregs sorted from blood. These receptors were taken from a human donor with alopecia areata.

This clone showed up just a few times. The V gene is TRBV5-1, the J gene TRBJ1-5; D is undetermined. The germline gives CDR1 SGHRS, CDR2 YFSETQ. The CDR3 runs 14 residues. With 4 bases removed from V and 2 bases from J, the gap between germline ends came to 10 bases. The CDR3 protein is CASSARVRNQPQHF. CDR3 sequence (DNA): TGCGCCAGCAGCGCGAGGGTGCGCAATCAGCCCCAGCATTTT.

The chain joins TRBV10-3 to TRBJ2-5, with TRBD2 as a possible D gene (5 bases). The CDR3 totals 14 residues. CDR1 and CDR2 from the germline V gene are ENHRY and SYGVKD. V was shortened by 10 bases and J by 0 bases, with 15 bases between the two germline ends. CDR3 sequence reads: CATSSGGYQETQYF. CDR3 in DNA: TGTGCCACCTCCTCGGGCGGGTACCAAGAGACCCAGTACTTC.

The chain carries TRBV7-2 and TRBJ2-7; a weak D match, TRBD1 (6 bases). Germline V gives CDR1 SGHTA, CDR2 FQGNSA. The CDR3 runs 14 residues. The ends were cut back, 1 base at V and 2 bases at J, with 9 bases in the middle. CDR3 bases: TGTGCCAGCAGCTTAGGGGGGCCCCCCTACGAGCAGTACTTC. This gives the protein CASSLGGPPYEQYF.

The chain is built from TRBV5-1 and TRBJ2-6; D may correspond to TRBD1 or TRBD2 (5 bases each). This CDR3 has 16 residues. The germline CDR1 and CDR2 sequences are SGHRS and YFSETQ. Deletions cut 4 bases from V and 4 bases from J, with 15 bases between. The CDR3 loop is CASSAPPGAGANVLTF. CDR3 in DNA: TGCGCCAGCAGCGCCCCCCCCGGGGCGGGGGCCAACGTCCTGACTTTC.

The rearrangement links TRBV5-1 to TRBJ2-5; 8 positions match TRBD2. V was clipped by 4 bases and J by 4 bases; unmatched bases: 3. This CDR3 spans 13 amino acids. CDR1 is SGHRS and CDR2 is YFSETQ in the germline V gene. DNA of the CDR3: TGCGCCAGCAGCGCGGGGGGAGGAGAGACCCAGTACTTC. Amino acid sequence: CASSAGGGETQYF.

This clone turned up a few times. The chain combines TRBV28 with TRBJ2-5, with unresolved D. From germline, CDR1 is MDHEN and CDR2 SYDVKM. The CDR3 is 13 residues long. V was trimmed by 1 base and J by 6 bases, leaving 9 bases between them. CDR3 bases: TGTGCCAGCAGTTTATCCCCCCGGCAGACCCAGTACTTC. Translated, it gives CASSLSPRQTQYF.

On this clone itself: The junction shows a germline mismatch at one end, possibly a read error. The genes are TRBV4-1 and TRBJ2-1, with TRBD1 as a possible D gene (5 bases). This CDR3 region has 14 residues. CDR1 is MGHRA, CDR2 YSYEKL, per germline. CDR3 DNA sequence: TGTGCCAGCAGCCAGGGCAGCTCCTACAATGAGCAGTTCTTC. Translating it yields CASSQGSSYNEQFF.